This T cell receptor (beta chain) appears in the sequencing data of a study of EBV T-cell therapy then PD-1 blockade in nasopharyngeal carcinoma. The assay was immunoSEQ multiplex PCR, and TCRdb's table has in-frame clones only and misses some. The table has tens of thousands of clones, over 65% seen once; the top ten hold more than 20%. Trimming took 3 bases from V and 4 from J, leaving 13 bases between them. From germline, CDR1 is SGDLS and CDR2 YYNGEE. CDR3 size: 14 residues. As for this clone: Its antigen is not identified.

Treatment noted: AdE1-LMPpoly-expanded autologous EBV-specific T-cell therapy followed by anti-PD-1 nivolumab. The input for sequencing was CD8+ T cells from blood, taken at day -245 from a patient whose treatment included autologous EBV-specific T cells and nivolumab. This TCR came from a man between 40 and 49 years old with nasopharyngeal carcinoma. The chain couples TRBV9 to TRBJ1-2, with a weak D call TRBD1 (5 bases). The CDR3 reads CASSADRITYGYTF. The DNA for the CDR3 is TGTGCCAGCAGCGCCGACAGAATCACCTATGGCTACACCTTC.